This entry is about one T cell receptor (beta chain). These data belong to a study of blood T cell repertoires in COVID-19. Assay used: immunoSEQ multiplex PCR; TCRdb lists only in-frame clones, some missing. The sample lists 150,000 to 250,000 clones, around 81% seen once, with 7.5% in the top ten. Looked up from germline, CDR1 is MNHNY and CDR2 is SVGAGI (reference sequence). The CDR3 totals 15 residues. V lost 5 bases and J lost 2, with 13 bases in between. Cohort allocation depended upon clinical history that participants reported. Recovery meant two consecutive negative NP/OP PCR tests, professional clearance, or resolved symptoms.

J is TRBJ1-3 and V is TRBV6-6, with D perhaps matching TRBD1 (6 bases). Specimen: PBMCs or T cells enriched from blood (not recorded which). This receptor was obtained from a man aged 35 to 55 who had recovered from COVID-19. CDR3 sequence reads: CASSGEQGTGNTIYF. CDR3 sequence (DNA): TGTGCCAGCAGTGGGGAACAGGGAACTGGAAACACCATATATTTT.